The following is a TCR beta chain sequence with its context. The time point here: before trial treatment. The data stem from a study of low-dose radiotherapy and immunotherapy resistance in tumors. Study details: Doses of 0.5 Gy per fraction every 2 weeks, totaling 6.5 Gy, went to Cohort 1. Cohort 2's total reached 13 Gy over 26 weeks, at 1 Gy per fraction every two weeks. Each patient was administered nivolumab intravenously at 240 mg, which was a flat dose, every two weeks, along with intravenous ipilimumab at 1 mg/kg every six weeks.

First-strand cDNA relied on TRAV- and TRBV-specific primers spanning alpha and beta chains. TCRs were amplified for 15 to 25 PCR cycles with a constant-region primer and V-primer adapter. Each CDR3 protein gets one entry after TCRdb re-called the reads with MiXCR. The data hold around 83,000 distinct CDR3 sequences, with about 19% observed a single time. J was trimmed by 7 bases and V by 4 bases; bases with no gene match: 7. The CDR3 sequence is 16 residues long. The sequences come from PBMCs, collected before treatment. The rearrangement uses TRBV12-3 or TRBV12-4 and TRBJ2-4; TRBD2 matches at 13 bases. This receptor was taken from a male donor with prostate cancer. This chain's CDR3 is CASSWDRTSGSNIQYF. The CDR3 bases are TGTGCCAGCAGTTGGGACAGGACTAGCGGGAGCAACATTCAGTACTTC.